Following are 24 T cell receptor beta chains from one sample sequenced in a study of human T cells and chemical hapten exposure. TCRdb reprocessed the RACE reads via MiXCR and lists one record per CDR3 protein. Of under 300,000 distinct CDR3 sequences listed, 7.7% are singletons. Time point in this sample: pre-sensitization, week 0. Treatment described: therapeutic diphenylcyclopropenone sensitization with weekly scalp DPC. Here the sequenced sample was whole blood, taken in connection with sensitization to the hapten diphenylcyclopropenone (DPC). The origin of the receptors is a man aged 18-30 years with alopecia areata. Some clones in this sample may be carry-over from other donors' samples.

This clonotype turned up a few times. The CDR3 loop reads CSVDTAGAYNEQFF. The CDR3 DNA sequence: TGCAGCGTTGATACAGCGGGGGCCTACAATGAGCAGTTCTTC. The gene calls are TRBV29-1 and TRBJ2-1; 8 nucleotides align to TRBD2. This CDR3 region has 14 residues. The V gene end was trimmed by 3 bases and the J gene end by 2 bases; junction bases not matched to a gene: 3. Germline CDR1 SQVTM, CDR2 ANQGSEA.

The chain uses TRBV9 and TRBJ2-1; D not resolved. Trimming removed 0 bases from V and 7 bases from J, with 11 bases in between. The CDR3 length is 14 residues. CDR1 and CDR2 (germline): SGDLS, YYNGEE. Written as DNA, the CDR3 is TGTGCCAGCAGCGTAGATGAGGTTGAGAATGAGCAGTTCTTC. Translating it yields CASSVDEVENEQFF.

The chain's CDR3 is CASSELGAGLFF. The DNA for the CDR3 is TGTGCCAGCAGTGAACTAGGGGCGGGACTGTTTTTT. The chain uses TRBV25-1 and TRBJ1-4; weak D call: TRBD1 (5 bases). CDR1 is MGHDK and CDR2 is SYGVNS in the germline V gene. The V gene lost 2 bases and the J gene lost 13 bases, with 11 bases spanning the gap. This CDR3 has 12 residues.

This chain connects TRBV5-1 to TRBJ1-1; 7 bases line up with TRBD1. After removal of 4 bases from V and 5 bases from J, the junction contained 11 bases not matched to a gene. This CDR3 contains 15 residues. Germline V CDR1 and CDR2: SGHRS, YFSETQ. The CDR3: CASSTDRAGETEAFF. The CDR3 DNA sequence: TGCGCCAGCAGCACTGACAGGGCGGGGGAGACTGAAGCTTTCTTT.

This clonotype was counted many times. The rearrangement joins TRBV7-9 to TRBJ2-6, with 7 bases identical to TRBD1. Germline-derived CDR1 and CDR2 are SEHNR and FQNEAQ (reference sequence). The CDR3 length is 17 residues. V gave up 4 bases and J gave up 0 bases; unmatched junction bases: 6. The CDR3 loop is CASSSTGLVSGANVLTF. In DNA, the CDR3 is TGTGCCAGCAGCTCGACAGGGTTAGTCTCTGGGGCCAACGTCCTGACTTTC.

The rearrangement uses TRBV4-2 and TRBJ1-5; weak D call: TRBD1 (5 bases). Trimming shortened V by 0 bases and J by 6 bases, and 12 bases separated the two germline ends. Germline V CDR1 and CDR2: LGHNA, YNFKEQ. This CDR3 spans 15 amino acids. In DNA form, the CDR3 reads TGTGCCAGCAGCCAAGAAGAGGGACGGATTCAGCCCCAGCATTTT. Translating gives CASSQEEGRIQPQHF.

The chain couples TRBV27 to TRBJ1-1; D is uncertain. The germline gives CDR1 MNHEY, CDR2 SMNVEV (reference sequence). There are 14 residues in the CDR3. V shed 6 bases and J shed 0 bases, with 11 bases lying between them. The chain's CDR3 is CASRISPLNTEAFF. CDR3 nucleotides: TGTGCCAGCAGAATAAGTCCATTGAACACTGAAGCTTTCTTT.

A few counts support this clonotype. The chain recombines TRBV11-2 with TRBJ2-5; 10 bases fit TRBD2. Trimming cost V 3 bases and J 4 bases; bases outside gene matches: 17. The V gene's germline CDR1 is SGHAT and CDR2 FQNNGV. The CDR3 is 19 amino acids. For the CDR3, the DNA is TGTGCCAGCAGCTTTTCGTTTGGGAAAAGCGGGGGGGCCCGAGAGACCCAGTACTTC. Encoded protein: CASSFSFGKSGGARETQYF.

This clonotype appeared a few times. V usage is TRBV12-5 and J usage is TRBJ2-7, with D possibly TRBD1 on 6 matching bases. The CDR3 spans 18 residues. Germline CDR1 is LGHNT and CDR2 is FRNRAP. V was pared by 3 bases and J by 3 bases, with 24 bases between. The CDR3 nucleotides are TGTGCTAGTGGTTTTTCACAGGGAGACCGACCCCTGTACTACGAGCAGTACTTC. Amino acids: CASGFSQGDRPLYYEQYF.

This clonotype was observed at least ten times. The rearrangement links TRBV5-1 to TRBJ1-5; D gene ambiguous. The germline V gene has CDR1 SGHRS and CDR2 YFSETQ. With 0 bases removed from V and 4 bases from J, the gap between germline ends came to 11 bases. The CDR3 is 15 residues long. CDR3 DNA sequence: TGCGCCAGCAGCTTGGATGGCCACACAAATCAGCCCCAGCATTTT. Residues: CASSLDGHTNQPQHF.

This chain joins TRBV2 and TRBJ2-7, with no clear D. The germline gives CDR1 SNHLY, CDR2 FYNNEI. V lost 4 bases and J 4 bases, leaving 14 bases between the germline ends. The CDR3 sequence is 14 residues long. CDR3 sequence (DNA): TGTGCCAGCAGTGGGCTGGGGTCGACTTACGAGCAGTACTTC. Translating gives CASSGLGSTYEQYF. The full variable domain, its missing parts supplied by reference TRBV2 and TRBJ2-7, is EPEVTQTPSHQVTQMGQEVILRCVPISNHLYFYWYRQILGQKVEFLVSFYNNEISEKSEIFDDQFSVERPDGSNFTLKIRSTKLEDSAMYFCASSGLGSTYEQYFGPGTRLTVT.

This clonotype was seen repeatedly, ten times or more. The chain employs TRBV3-1 and TRBJ1-1; D not certain. This CDR3 region has 15 residues. CDR1 is LGHDT, CDR2 YNNKEL, per germline (reference sequence). The ends were cut back, 3 bases at V and 3 bases at J, with 14 bases in the middle. This CDR3 reads CASSHAAQGYTEAFF. CDR3 DNA: TGTGCCAGCAGCCACGCAGCCCAAGGGTACACTGAAGCTTTCTTT.

The table lists this clonotype with a few counts. This chain connects TRBV20-1 to TRBJ1-2; TRBD1 matches 8 bases. This CDR3 is 13 amino acids long. Looked up from germline, CDR1 is DFQATT and CDR2 is SNEGSKA (reference sequence). V was clipped by 5 bases and J by 2 bases; unmatched bases: 4. CDR3 DNA sequence: TGCAGTGCTTGGACAGGGAAGAACTATGGCTACACCTTC. Amino acid sequence: CSAWTGKNYGYTF.

This clonotype has at least ten counts. The chain has TRBV20-1 and TRBJ1-1, with TRBD1 matching 8 bases. V lost 3 bases, J lost 3 bases, and 12 bases stayed unmatched. CDR3 length: 16 amino acids. The V gene's germline CDR1 is DFQATT and CDR2 SNEGSKA (reference sequence). CDR3 nucleotides: TGCAGTGCTAGGGAGGAAAGGGACAGGTCCTACACTGAAGCTTTCTTT. This gives the protein CSAREERDRSYTEAFF.

The V call is TRBV5-1, the J call TRBJ1-1; D gene unclear. This CDR3 is 13 amino acids long. V was trimmed by 6 bases and J by 6 bases, leaving 15 bases between them. Germline assignment: CDR1 SGHRS and CDR2 YFSETQ. Here the CDR3 DNA reads TGCGCCAGCAAAAAGGACGGTAACTCTGAAGCTTTCTTT. This codes for CASKKDGNSEAFF.

The genes are TRBV2 and TRBJ1-5; D is unclear. Trimming took 5 bases from V and 5 from J, leaving 4 bases between them. Looked up from germline, CDR1 is SNHLY and CDR2 is FYNNEI. This CDR3 has 11 amino acids. CDR3 residues: CASSNDQPQHF. The CDR3 DNA reads TGTGCCAGCAGTAACGATCAGCCCCAGCATTTT.

This clonotype has only a few counts. This chain connects TRBV6-2 or TRBV6-3 to TRBJ2-1; D gene unclear. The CDR3 has 13 amino acids. Trimming cost V 5 bases and J 3 bases, with 8 bases left between them. Germline V gives CDR1 MNHEY, CDR2 SVGEGT. This CDR3 reads CASSNDVYNEQFF. Here the CDR3 DNA reads TGTGCCAGCAGTAACGACGTCTACAATGAGCAGTTCTTC.

This clonotype has only a few counts. The V call is TRBV5-6, the J call TRBJ2-7; 8 bases map to TRBD1. Germline CDR1 SGHDT, CDR2 YYEEEE. The V gene end was trimmed by 4 bases and the J gene end by 9 bases; junction bases not matched to a gene: 15. CDR3 length: 15 residues. The CDR3 loop reads CASSPTGQGPTLQYV. In DNA form, the CDR3 reads TGTGCCAGCAGCCCTACCGGACAGGGTCCAACGTTGCAGTACGTC.

The chain couples TRBV5-4 to TRBJ1-1, with D possibly being TRBD1 (6 bases). The V gene's germline CDR1 is SGHNT and CDR2 YYREEE (reference sequence). CDR3 length equals 12 residues. Trimming took off 2 bases at V and 13 bases at J, with 15 bases between the two ends. The chain's CDR3 is CASSLNRERVFF. As DNA, the CDR3 is TGTGCCAGCAGCTTAAACAGGGAGAGGGTTTTCTTT. The full variable domain, its missing parts supplied by reference TRBV5-4 and TRBJ1-1, is ETGVTQSPTHLIKTRGQQVTLRCSSQSGHNTVSWYQQALGQGPQFIFQYYREEENGRGNFPPRFSGLQFPNYSSELNVNALELDDSALYLCASSLNRERVFFGQGTRLTVV.

This clonotype occurred many times. V is TRBV6-5 and J is TRBJ1-2, with unresolved D. This CDR3 spans 14 amino acids. Germline V gene sequence: CDR1 MNHEY, CDR2 SVGAGI. Trimming cost V 0 bases and J 4 bases, with 9 bases left between them. The CDR3 DNA reads TGTGCCAGCAGTTACTCGCCAGATCTCTATGGCTACACCTTC. It encodes CASSYSPDLYGYTF.

The V call is TRBV10-3, the J call TRBJ2-1, with D possibly matching TRBD1 (6 bases). The germline V gene encodes CDR1 ENHRY and CDR2 SYGVKD. The CDR3 has 16 amino acids. V lost 2 bases and J lost 7, with 18 bases in between. CDR3: CAISETGRTHLNEQFF. The CDR3 DNA is TGTGCCATCAGTGAGACAGGGCGTACCCATTTAAATGAGCAGTTCTTC.

Many counts were recorded for this clonotype. The chain couples TRBV4-3 to TRBJ2-5; no firm D call. The germline gives CDR1 LGHNA, CDR2 YSLEER. The V end lost 0 bases, the J end lost 3 bases, and 11 bases lay between the germline ends. This CDR3 has 15 residues. CDR3 DNA: TGCGCCAGCAGCCAAGATCGAAACCACGAAGAGACCCAGTACTTC. It specifies CASSQDRNHEETQYF.

The chain couples TRBV29-1 to TRBJ2-7; 7 bases agree with TRBD2. The CDR3 is 14 amino acids. From germline, CDR1 is SQVTM and CDR2 ANQGSEA. V was clipped by 7 bases and J by 4 bases; unmatched bases: 13. This CDR3 reads CSGTGGGDGYEQYF. As DNA, the CDR3 is TGCAGCGGCACTGGCGGGGGTGATGGTTACGAGCAGTACTTC.

The V and J genes are TRBV29-1 and TRBJ2-6, with TRBD1 matching over 8 bases. Per the germline V gene, CDR1 is SQVTM and CDR2 is ANQGSEA. Losses at the gene ends were 7 bases for V and 14 bases for J; bases not matched to a gene: 19. The CDR3 has 15 amino acids. The CDR3 here is CSALGLPGQGSILTF. CDR3 bases: TGCAGCGCTTTGGGGCTACCCGGACAGGGTTCTATCCTGACTTTC.